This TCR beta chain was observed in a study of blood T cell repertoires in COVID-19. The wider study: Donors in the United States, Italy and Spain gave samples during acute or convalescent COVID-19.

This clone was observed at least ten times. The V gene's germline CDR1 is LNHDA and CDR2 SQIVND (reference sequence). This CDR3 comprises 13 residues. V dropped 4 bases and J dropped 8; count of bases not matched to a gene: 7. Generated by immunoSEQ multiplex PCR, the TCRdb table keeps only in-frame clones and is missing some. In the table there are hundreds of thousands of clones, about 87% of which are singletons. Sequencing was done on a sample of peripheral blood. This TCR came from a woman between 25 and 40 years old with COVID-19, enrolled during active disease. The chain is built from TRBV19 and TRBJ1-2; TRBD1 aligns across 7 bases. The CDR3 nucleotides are TGTGCCAGTAGTAGGGGACAGTTCGGCGGCTACACCTTC. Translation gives CASSRGQFGGYTF.